Presented here are 17 T cell receptor beta chains from one specimen sequenced in a study of post-analysis software for immune sequencing data. General study findings and limits: Roughly five TRBV segments were more frequent in patients than controls; TRBV5-6, TRBV5-1 and TRBV20-1 belonged to this group.

These receptors are not linked to any known antigen. Unique-molecular-identifier-tagged TCR beta cDNA libraries were used. TCRdb reanalysed the PCR reads using MiXCR and keeps one entry per CDR3 protein. The sample has hundreds of thousands of distinct CDR3 sequences; 25% to 30% are singletons. The sample comprised blood. Every receptor here comes from a girl between 5 and 17 years old with multiple sclerosis.

The chain couples TRBV29-1 to TRBJ2-1, with D possibly matching TRBD2 (6 bases). Trimming removed 4 bases from V and 6 bases from J, with 16 bases in between. The CDR3 has 14 amino acids. Germline V CDR1 and CDR2: SQVTM, ANQGSEA. The CDR3: CSVAGTPAGNEQFF. The CDR3 DNA reads TGCAGCGTTGCCGGGACTCCCGCTGGCAATGAGCAGTTCTTC.

This chain joins TRBV5-1 and TRBJ1-2; D is unresolved. The germline V gene has CDR1 SGHRS and CDR2 YFSETQ. The CDR3 has 15 amino acids. Trimming shortened V by 1 base and J by 4 bases, and 14 bases separated the two germline ends. CDR3 residues: CASSLWAENVYGYTF. The CDR3 DNA sequence: TGCGCCAGCAGCTTGTGGGCCGAGAATGTCTATGGCTACACCTTC.

The chain employs TRBV3-1 and TRBJ1-5; 9 bases align to TRBD1. The CDR3 length is 15 residues. Germline-derived CDR1 and CDR2 are LGHDT and YNNKEL (reference sequence). The J segment lost 6 bases and the V segment lost 0 bases, leaving 3 bases of the junction unmatched. The CDR3 DNA reads TGTGCCAGCAGCCAAGATGGGACAGGGAGTCAGCCCCAGCATTTT. Amino acid sequence: CASSQDGTGSQPQHF.

This clonotype showed up just a few times. V gene TRBV5-1 combines with J gene TRBJ2-5; D is perhaps TRBD1 (5 bases). The V end was cut by 6 bases, the J end by 5 bases, with 14 bases between. Germline V gives CDR1 SGHRS, CDR2 YFSETQ. The CDR3 sequence is 13 residues long. The CDR3 loop is CASNPLGLETQYF. In DNA, the CDR3 is TGCGCCAGCAACCCCCTGGGGCTGGAGACCCAGTACTTC.

The chain uses TRBV28 and TRBJ2-7, with a tentative D call TRBD1 (6 bases). Per germline, CDR1 MDHEN and CDR2 SYDVKM. The ends were cut back, 4 bases at V and 2 bases at J, with 15 bases in the middle. The CDR3 consists of 15 residues. The CDR3 DNA follows: TGTGCCAGCAGTTCCCACAGGGTTCCACCCTACGAGCAGTACTTC. It translates to CASSSHRVPPYEQYF.

The chain couples TRBV20-1 to TRBJ2-1; the match to TRBD1 covers 9 bases. V lost 1 base and J lost 9; bases outside the gene matches: 7. The CDR3 covers 14 residues. Germline V gene lookup returns CDR1 DFQATT and CDR2 SNEGSKA (reference sequence). Here the CDR3 DNA reads TGCAGTGCTAGAGCCTGGACAGGGGTCCTTGAGCAGTTCTTC. This translates into CSARAWTGVLEQFF.

The chain recombines TRBV7-2 with TRBJ1-5, with D perhaps matching TRBD1 (5 bases). V lost 4 bases and J 1 base, leaving 11 bases between the germline ends. This CDR3 has 15 amino acids. Germline V gene data show CDR1 as SGHTA and CDR2 as FQGNSA. As DNA, the CDR3 is TGTGCCAGCAGCTCAGGGTTGGGGAGCAATCAGCCCCAGCATTTT. Translated: CASSSGLGSNQPQHF. Variable domain in full (rest from reference TRBV7-2 and TRBJ1-5): GAGVSQSPSNKVTEKGKDVELRCDPISGHTALYWYRQSLGQGLEFLIYFQGNSAPDKSGLPSDRFSAERTGGSVSTLTIQRTQQEDSAVYLCASSSGLGSNQPQHFGDGTRLSIL.

This clonotype was observed a handful of times. The genes are TRBV28 and TRBJ2-1; 8 bases align to TRBD2. Germline values: CDR1 MDHEN, CDR2 SYDVKM. V gave up 4 bases and J gave up 0 bases; unmatched junction bases: 17. This CDR3 is 20 amino acids long. The CDR3 nucleotides read TGTGCCAGCAGTTCCCCTCTCAGCGGGAGTTCCCTAAGCTCCTACAATGAGCAGTTCTTC. Translated, it gives CASSSPLSGSSLSSYNEQFF.

The gene calls are TRBV7-8 and TRBJ1-4; 9 bases fit TRBD1. The CDR3 is 14 residues long. J was trimmed by 5 bases and V by 6 bases; bases with no gene match: 4. Germline V gene data show CDR1 as SGHVS and CDR2 as FQNEAQ. CDR3 protein: CASRTDRGNEKLFF. For the CDR3, the DNA is TGTGCCAGCAGGACGGACAGGGGCAATGAAAAACTGTTTTTT.

This rearrangement joins TRBV6-6 to TRBJ1-3, with 8 bases lining up with TRBD1. From germline, CDR1 is MNHNY and CDR2 SVGAGI (reference sequence). This CDR3 region has 14 residues. V dropped 6 bases and J dropped 6; count of bases not matched to a gene: 7. The chain's CDR3 is CASRQGATANTIYF. The CDR3 bases are TGTGCCAGCAGGCAGGGGGCAACAGCAAACACCATATATTTT.

The V call is TRBV20-1, the J call TRBJ1-4, with no clear D. Germline assignment: CDR1 DFQATT and CDR2 SNEGSKA (reference sequence). CDR3 length equals 14 residues. Trimming stripped 6 bases from V and 0 bases from J, with 11 bases between. The CDR3 here is CSASPPATNEKLFF. For the CDR3, the DNA is TGCAGTGCCTCGCCCCCAGCAACTAATGAAAAACTGTTTTTT.

The table lists this clonotype with a few counts. V gene TRBV14 combines with J gene TRBJ2-4; D unresolved. The CDR3 runs 13 residues. V gave up 0 bases and J gave up 13 bases, with 13 bases separating them. The V gene's germline CDR1 is SGHDN and CDR2 FVKESK. Here the CDR3 reads CASSQDRSGKQYF. The CDR3, as DNA: TGTGCCAGCAGCCAAGATAGGTCAGGCAAGCAGTACTTC.

The CDR3 is CSAKGGRGQETQYF. DNA of the CDR3: TGCAGTGCTAAGGGGGGCAGGGGGCAAGAGACCCAGTACTTC. V usage is TRBV20-1 and J usage is TRBJ2-5; a possible D gene is TRBD1 (7 bases). V dropped 4 bases and J dropped 2 bases, with 14 bases sitting between them. The CDR3 consists of 14 residues. Germline-derived CDR1 and CDR2 are DFQATT and SNEGSKA (reference sequence).

This clonotype came up many times. The V call is TRBV6-1, the J call TRBJ2-1; D possibly corresponds to TRBD2 (5 bases). The CDR3 has 15 residues. CDR1 MNHNS and CDR2 SASEGT come from the germline V gene. V was cut by 1 base and J by 2 bases, with 9 bases left in between. The CDR3 sequence is CASSEVAGPYNEQFF. In DNA, the CDR3 is TGTGCCAGCAGTGAAGTGGCGGGCCCCTACAATGAGCAGTTCTTC.

The rearrangement links TRBV28 to TRBJ2-7; TRBD2 aligns across 13 bases. The germline V gene has CDR1 MDHEN and CDR2 SYDVKM. The CDR3 covers 18 residues. V dropped 4 bases and J dropped 1; count of bases not matched to a gene: 10. The DNA for the CDR3 is TGTGCCAGCAGTTGCCCCATTTGGACTAGCGGGGGATCCTACGAGCAGTACTTC. This codes for CASSCPIWTSGGSYEQYF.

This clonotype was recorded a few times. V is TRBV14 and J is TRBJ2-1, with TRBD2 matching over 14 bases. The CDR3 is 15 residues long. Germline V gives CDR1 SGHDN, CDR2 FVKESK. The trim removed 5 bases at V and 8 bases at J, leaving 5 bases unmatched. This CDR3 reads CASSGRLAGGDEQFF. CDR3 sequence (DNA): TGTGCCAGCAGCGGTAGACTAGCGGGAGGGGATGAGCAGTTCTTC.

The V gene is TRBV28, the J gene TRBJ2-5; 15 bases fit TRBD2. The better agreement between TRBJ2-7 and the DNA end casts doubt on the J call. The CDR3 sequence is 17 residues long. CDR1 and CDR2 (germline): MDHEN, SYDVKM. The CDR3 bases are TGTGCCAGCAGTTCCCCGGGACTAGCGGGAGGCACCTACGAGCAGTACTTC. Encoded protein: CASSSPGLAGGTYEQYF.